The clone carrying this TCR beta chain appeared once. As yet, its antigen is unknown. From unsorted bulk tissue weighing roughly 17-31 mg, DNA and RNA were co-extracted. Treatment of the patients' primary liver carcinoma consisted of surgical resection. The patients carried chronic HBV infection and had received no treatment. These data are taken from a study of tumor-infiltrating lymphocytes in primary liver carcinoma. Starting material of roughly 550 ng total RNA yielded TCR beta cDNA via a constant-region primer. Slightly modified ARM-PCR with three nested multiplex PCR rounds yielded TCR beta libraries. The opening two PCR rounds, 10 cycles each, paired TRBV1-TRBV30 forward primers with a C-beta reverse primer. TCRdb reprocessed the multiplex PCR reads with MiXCR, giving one entry per CDR3 protein. The sample shows around 80,000 distinct CDR3 sequences, approximately 69% of them seen only once.

Study outcomes and limitations: Tumor-adjacent and tumor-blood pairs shared less of their repertoires than tumor region pairs shared. Compared with blood, tumor repertoires held significantly more in their top 250 clones.

Deletions cut 6 bases from V and 3 bases from J, with 17 bases between. CDR1 and CDR2 (germline): MNHNS, SASEGT. This CDR3 spans 15 amino acids. Sample: tumor-adjacent normal liver tissue. This chain links TRBV6-1 with TRBJ2-5, with no clear D. The source is a middle-aged man with primary liver carcinoma and hepatitis B virus infection. The CDR3 DNA reads TGTGCCAGCAGCCACTCGGCTGGATTAGAAGAGACCCAGTACTTC. Protein: CASSHSAGLEETQYF.